This paragraph reports one T cell receptor (beta chain). This sample was taken from a study of shared clonotypes between healthy human individuals. Losses at the gene ends were 5 bases for V and 8 bases for J; bases not matched to a gene: 16. The CDR3 spans 17 residues. CDR1 is SNHLY and CDR2 is FYNNEI in the germline V gene. Deep-level running was used for the assay. Produced via immunoSEQ multiplex PCR; TCRdb's table is partial and in-frame only. Among about 2.1 million clones, just under 95% were seen once, and the ten largest hold approximately 1.7%. Naive CD8 cells, CD45RO-negative and positively selected for CCR7, excluded terminally differentiated effector memory CD45RA+ cells.

Sequencing was performed on naive CD8+ T cells from PBMCs. J is TRBJ1-4 and V is TRBV2; 8 nucleotides line up with TRBD1. This receptor was obtained from a young man in good health. Some clones in this sample may be carry-over from other donors' samples. Here the CDR3 reads CASSILTGGRGEEKLFF. The CDR3 DNA reads as TGTGCCAGCAGTATTTTAACAGGGGGACGAGGAGAGGAAAAACTGTTTTTT.